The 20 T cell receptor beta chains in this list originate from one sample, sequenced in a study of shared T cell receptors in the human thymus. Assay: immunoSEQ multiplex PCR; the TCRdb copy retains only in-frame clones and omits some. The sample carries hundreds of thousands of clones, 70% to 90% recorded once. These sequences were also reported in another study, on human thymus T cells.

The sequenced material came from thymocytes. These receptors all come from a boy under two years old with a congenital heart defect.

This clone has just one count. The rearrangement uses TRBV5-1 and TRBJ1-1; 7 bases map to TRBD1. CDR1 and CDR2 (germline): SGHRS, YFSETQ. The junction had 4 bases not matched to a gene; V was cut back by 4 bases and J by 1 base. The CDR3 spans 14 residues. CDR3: CASSMGQPNTEAFF. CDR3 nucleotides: TGCGCCAGCAGCATGGGACAGCCGAACACTGAAGCTTTCTTT.

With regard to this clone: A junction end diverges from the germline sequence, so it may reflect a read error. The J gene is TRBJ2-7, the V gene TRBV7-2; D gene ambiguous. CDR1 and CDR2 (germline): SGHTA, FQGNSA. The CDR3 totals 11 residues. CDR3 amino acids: CASTLSSEQYF. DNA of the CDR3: TGTGCCAGCACCTTAAGCTCCGAGCAGTACTTC.

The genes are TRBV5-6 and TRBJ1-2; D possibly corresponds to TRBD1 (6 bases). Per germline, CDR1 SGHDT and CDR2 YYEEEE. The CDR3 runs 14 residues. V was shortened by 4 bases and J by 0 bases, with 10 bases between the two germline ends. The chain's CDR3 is CASSLDSPNYGYTF. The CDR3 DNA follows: TGTGCCAGCAGCCTGGACAGCCCTAACTATGGCTACACCTTC.

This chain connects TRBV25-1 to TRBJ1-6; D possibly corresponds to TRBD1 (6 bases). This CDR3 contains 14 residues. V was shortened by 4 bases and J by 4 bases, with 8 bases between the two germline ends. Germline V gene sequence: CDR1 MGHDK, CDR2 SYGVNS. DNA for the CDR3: TGTGCCAGCAGTGGGACAGATTATAATTCACCCCTCCACTTT. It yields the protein CASSGTDYNSPLHF.

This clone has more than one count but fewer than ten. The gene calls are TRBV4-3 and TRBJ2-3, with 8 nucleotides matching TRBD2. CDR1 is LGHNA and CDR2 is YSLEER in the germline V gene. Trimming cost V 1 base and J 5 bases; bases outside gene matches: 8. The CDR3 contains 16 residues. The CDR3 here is CASSQVGTRRVDTQYF. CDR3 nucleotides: TGCGCCAGCAGCCAAGTAGGGACTAGACGTGTAGATACGCAGTATTTT.

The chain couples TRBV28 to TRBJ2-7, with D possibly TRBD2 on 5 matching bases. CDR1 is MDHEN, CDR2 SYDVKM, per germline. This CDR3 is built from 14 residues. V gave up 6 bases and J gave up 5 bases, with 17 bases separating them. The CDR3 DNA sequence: TGTGCCAGCAGATATCGAGGACTGCCCCACGAGCAGTACTTC. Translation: CASRYRGLPHEQYF.

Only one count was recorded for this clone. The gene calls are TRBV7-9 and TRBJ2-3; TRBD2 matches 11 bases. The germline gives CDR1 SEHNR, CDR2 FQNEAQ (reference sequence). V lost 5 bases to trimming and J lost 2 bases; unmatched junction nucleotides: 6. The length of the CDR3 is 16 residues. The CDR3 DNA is TGTGCCAGCAGCGGTAAGACTAGCGGGGTCACAGATACGCAGTATTTT. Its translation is CASSGKTSGVTDTQYF.

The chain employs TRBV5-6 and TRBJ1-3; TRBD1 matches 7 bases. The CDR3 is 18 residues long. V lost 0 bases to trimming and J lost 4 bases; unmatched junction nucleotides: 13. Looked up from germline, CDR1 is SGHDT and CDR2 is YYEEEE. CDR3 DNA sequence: TGTGCCAGCAGCTTGGGGCCAGGGGGGATGATGTGGGGAAACACCATATATTTT. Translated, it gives CASSLGPGGMMWGNTIYF.

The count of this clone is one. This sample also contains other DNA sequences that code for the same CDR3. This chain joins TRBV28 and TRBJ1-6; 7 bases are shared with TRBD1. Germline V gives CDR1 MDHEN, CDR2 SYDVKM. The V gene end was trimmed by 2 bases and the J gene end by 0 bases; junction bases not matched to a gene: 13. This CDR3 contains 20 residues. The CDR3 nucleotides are TGTGCCAGCAGTTTACGGACAGGAGAAAGACCAAGCTCCTATAATTCACCCCTCCACTTT. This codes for CASSLRTGERPSSYNSPLHF.

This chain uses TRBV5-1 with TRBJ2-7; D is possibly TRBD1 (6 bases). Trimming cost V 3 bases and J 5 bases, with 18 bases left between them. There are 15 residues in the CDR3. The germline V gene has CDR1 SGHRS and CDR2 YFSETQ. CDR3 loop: CASSSGGQLRDEQYF. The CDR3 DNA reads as TGCGCCAGCAGCTCAGGAGGACAGCTCCGGGACGAGCAGTACTTC. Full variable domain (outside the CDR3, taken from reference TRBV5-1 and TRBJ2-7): KAGVTQTPRYLIKTRGQQVTLSCSPISGHRSVSWYQQTPGQGLQFLFEYFSETQRNKGNFPGRFSGRQFSNSRSEMNVSTLELGDSALYLCASSSGGQLRDEQYFGPGTRLTVT.

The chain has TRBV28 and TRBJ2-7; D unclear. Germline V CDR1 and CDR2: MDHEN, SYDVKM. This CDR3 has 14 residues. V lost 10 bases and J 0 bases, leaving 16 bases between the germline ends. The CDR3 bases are TGTGCCACCATCCCTTTGGGCCCCTCCTACGAGCAGTACTTC. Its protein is CATIPLGPSYEQYF. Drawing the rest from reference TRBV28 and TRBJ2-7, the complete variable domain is DVKVTQSSRYLVKRTGEKVFLECVQDMDHENMFWYRQDPGLGLRLIYFSYDVKMKEKGDIPEGYSVSREKKERFSLILESASTNQTSMYLCATIPLGPSYEQYFGPGTRLTVT.

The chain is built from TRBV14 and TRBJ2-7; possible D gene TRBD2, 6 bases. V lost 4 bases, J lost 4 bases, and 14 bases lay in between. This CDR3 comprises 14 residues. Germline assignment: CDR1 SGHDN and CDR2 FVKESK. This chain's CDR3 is CASSPGGRHYEQYF. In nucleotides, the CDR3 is TGTGCCAGCAGCCCCGGTGGGAGGCATTACGAGCAGTACTTC.

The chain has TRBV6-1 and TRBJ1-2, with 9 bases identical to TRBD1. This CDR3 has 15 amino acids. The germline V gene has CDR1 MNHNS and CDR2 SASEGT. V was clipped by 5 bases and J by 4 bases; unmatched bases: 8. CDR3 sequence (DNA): TGTGCCAGCAGTCATACAGGGGGCATGAGCTATGGCTACACCTTC. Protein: CASSHTGGMSYGYTF.

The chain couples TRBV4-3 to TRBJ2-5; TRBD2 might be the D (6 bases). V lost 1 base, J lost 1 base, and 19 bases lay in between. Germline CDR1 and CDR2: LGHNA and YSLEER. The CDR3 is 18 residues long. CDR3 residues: CASSQVRDSHPPQETQYF. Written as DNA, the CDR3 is TGCGCCAGCAGCCAAGTTAGGGACTCCCATCCACCCCAAGAGACCCAGTACTTC.

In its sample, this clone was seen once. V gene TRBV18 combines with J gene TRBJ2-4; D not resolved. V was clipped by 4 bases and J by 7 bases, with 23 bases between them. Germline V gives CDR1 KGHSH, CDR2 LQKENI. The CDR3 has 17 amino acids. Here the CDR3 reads CASSRDSTVGRRNIQYF. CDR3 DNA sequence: TGTGCCAGCTCACGCGACTCGACGGTGGGTAGACGGAACATTCAGTACTTC.

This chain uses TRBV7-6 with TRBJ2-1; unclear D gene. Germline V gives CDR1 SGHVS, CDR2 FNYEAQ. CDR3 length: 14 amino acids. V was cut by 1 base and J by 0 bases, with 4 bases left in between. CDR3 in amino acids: CASSLDSSYNEQFF. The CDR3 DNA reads TGTGCCAGCAGCTTAGATAGCTCCTACAATGAGCAGTTCTTC.

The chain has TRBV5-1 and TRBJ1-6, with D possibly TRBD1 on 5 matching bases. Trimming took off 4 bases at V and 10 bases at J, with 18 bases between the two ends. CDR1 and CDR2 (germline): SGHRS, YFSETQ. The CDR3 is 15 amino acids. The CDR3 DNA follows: TGCGCCAGCAGCCCAGGCCAGGGTGGCGGATCACCCCTCCACTTT. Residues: CASSPGQGGGSPLHF.

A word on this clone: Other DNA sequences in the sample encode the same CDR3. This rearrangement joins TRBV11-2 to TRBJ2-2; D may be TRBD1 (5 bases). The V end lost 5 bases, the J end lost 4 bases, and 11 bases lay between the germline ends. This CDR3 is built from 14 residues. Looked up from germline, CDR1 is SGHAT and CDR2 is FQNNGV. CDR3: CASSPRTSTGELFF. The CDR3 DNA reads TGTGCCAGCAGCCCCAGGACAAGCACCGGGGAGCTGTTTTTT.

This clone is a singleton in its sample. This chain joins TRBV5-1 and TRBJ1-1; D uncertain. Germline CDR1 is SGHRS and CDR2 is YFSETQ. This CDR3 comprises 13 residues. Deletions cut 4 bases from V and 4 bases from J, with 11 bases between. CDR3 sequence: CASSHQVPTEAFF. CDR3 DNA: TGCGCCAGCAGCCATCAGGTCCCCACTGAAGCTTTCTTT.

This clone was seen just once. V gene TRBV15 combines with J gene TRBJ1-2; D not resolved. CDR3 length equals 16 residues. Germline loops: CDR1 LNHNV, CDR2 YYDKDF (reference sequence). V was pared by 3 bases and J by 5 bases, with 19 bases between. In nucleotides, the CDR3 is TGTGCCACCAGCAGTCCTCGGGAGTCGTCCGTTTATGGCTACACCTTC. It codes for CATSSPRESSVYGYTF.